This is a list of T cell receptor beta chains from one sample in a study of blood T cells in healthy people across ages. Each CDR3 protein gets one entry after TCRdb re-called the 5' RACE reads with MiXCR. The data show some 670,000 distinct CDR3 sequences, approximately 52% seen once. The sequencing sample was made of blood. The receptors come from a woman of 80 years or more in good health. Both conserved end residues are part of each CDR3. D genes are given only for firm matches. Not all rows give a size; the values are once, few, many and, for expanded clones, a class.

V gene	D gene	J gene	clone size	CDR3 protein	CDR3 DNA
TRBV28	TRBD2	TRBJ2-3	few	CASTLSGVGTDTQYF	TGTGCCAGCACCTTGAGCGGGGTTGGCACAGATACGCAGTATTTT
TRBV4-2	NA	TRBJ2-6	NA	CASSQVSATGANVLTF	TGTGCCAGCAGCCAAGTAAGTGCCACGGGGGCCAACGTCCTGACTTTC
TRBV20-1	TRBD1	TRBJ1-2	NA	CSARDVITDREYGYTF	TGCAGTGCTAGAGATGTTATAACGGACAGGGAGTATGGCTACACCTTC
TRBV28	NA	TRBJ2-3	many	CASSRDTQYF	TGTGCCAGCAGTCGCGATACGCAGTATTTT
TRBV4-2	NA	TRBJ2-1	NA	CASSQDPGGRHNEQFF	TGTGCCAGCAGCCAAGATCCTGGGGGGCGTCACAATGAGCAGTTCTTC
TRBV7-8	NA	TRBJ2-7	many	CASSLTQAYEQYF	TGTGCCAGCAGCTTAACACAGGCCTACGAGCAGTACTTC
TRBV7-3	TRBD1	TRBJ1-6	few	CASSLARGDNSPLHF	TGTGCCAGCAGCTTAGCCAGGGGGGACAATTCACCCCTCCACTTT
TRBV28	NA	TRBJ1-5	NA	CASSLFGALQGLDQPQHF	TGTGCCAGCAGTTTATTCGGGGCTCTCCAAGGGCTGGATCAGCCCCAGCATTTT
TRBV9	TRBD2	TRBJ2-1	NA	CASSREGTSGYNEQFF	TGTGCCAGCAGCAGAGAGGGGACTAGCGGGTACAATGAGCAGTTCTTC
TRBV10-3	NA	TRBJ2-1	many	CAISNPGANNEQFF	TGTGCCATCAGCAACCCAGGGGCTAACAATGAGCAGTTCTTC
TRBV20-1	NA	TRBJ2-5	NA	CSARGTFNNEQYF	TGCAGTGCTAGAGGGACTTTTAACAATGAGCAGTACTTC
TRBV28	TRBD2	TRBJ2-3	many	CASRAGAITDTQYF	TGTGCCAGCAGAGCGGGGGCGATCACAGATACGCAGTATTTT
TRBV10-3	NA	TRBJ1-1	NA	CAIPAREVAFF	TGTGCCATCCCCGCCCGGGAGGTAGCTTTCTTT
TRBV20-1	TRBD1	TRBJ1-6	NA	CGGLRGQASSYNSPLHF	TGCGGAGGGCTCCGAGGACAGGCGAGCTCCTATAATTCACCCCTCCACTTT
TRBV7-2	TRBD2	TRBJ2-5	many	CASSLQAGQETQYF	TGTGCCAGCAGCTTACAAGCGGGGCAAGAGACCCAGTACTTC
TRBV29-1	TRBD1	TRBJ2-5	many	CSVPTGQGETQYF	TGCAGCGTTCCGACCGGACAGGGAGAGACCCAGTACTTC
TRBV12-3/TRBV12-4	NA	TRBJ1-4	NA	CASSLGTPGDEKLFF	TGTGCCAGCAGTTTAGGAACCCCCGGGGATGAAAAACTGTTTTTT
TRBV25-1	NA	TRBJ1-3	NA	CASSDRSTGNTIYF	TGTGCCAGCAGTGATCGCTCTACTGGAAACACCATATATTTT
TRBV12-3/TRBV12-4	TRBD1	TRBJ2-3	NA	CASSPVGQGADTQYF	TGTGCCAGCAGTCCTGTCGGACAGGGAGCAGATACGCAGTATTTT
TRBV6-1	NA	TRBJ1-6	NA	CASSEASLNSPLHF	TGTGCCAGCAGTGAAGCGAGCTTAAATTCACCCCTCCACTTT
TRBV10-3	NA	TRBJ2-7	many	CAISDQGSGYEQYF	TGTGCCATCAGTGACCAGGGCAGCGGCTACGAGCAGTACTTC
TRBV2	TRBD1	TRBJ2-5	NA	CASFFTGESFQETQYF	TGTGCCAGCTTTTTTACAGGGGAGTCTTTCCAAGAGACCCAGTACTTC
TRBV5-1	TRBD2	TRBJ2-1	NA	CASSLSGSVYNEQFF	TGCGCCAGCAGCTTGAGCGGGAGCGTATACAATGAGCAGTTCTTC
TRBV18	TRBD1	TRBJ1-4	NA	CASSPPGTAATNEKLFF	TGTGCCAGCTCACCACCCGGGACAGCTGCAACTAATGAAAAACTGTTTTTT
TRBV6-5	TRBD2	TRBJ2-1	few	CASSYSPGGINNEQFF	TGTGCCAGCAGTTACTCTCCCGGGGGGATAAACAATGAGCAGTTCTTC
TRBV5-1	TRBD1	TRBJ1-4	NA	CASSWTGFRGEKLFF	TGCGCCAGCAGCTGGACAGGGTTTCGCGGTGAAAAACTGTTTTTT
TRBV28	NA	TRBJ2-7	few	CASSWAGTYEQYF	TGTGCCAGCAGTTGGGCAGGAACCTACGAGCAGTACTTC